Given below is one T cell receptor beta chain in context. The record originates from a study of blood T cell repertoires in COVID-19. As originally analysed: The assay estimated nucleated cells by amplifying reference gene primers. The repertoire was sequenced with immunoSEQ multiplex PCR; TCRdb's copy has only in-frame clones and lacks some. The V and J calls and clone size were taken over from that table, and D and trimming were inferred from the DNA. Of under 200,000 clones in the sample, 83% were seen once. Germline V CDR1 and CDR2: MDHEN, SYDVKM. The CDR3 length is 13 residues. After removal of 7 bases from V and 7 bases from J, the junction contained 7 bases not matched to a gene.

This clonotype was sampled from a woman aged 45 to 65 in a cohort exposed to, infected with or recovered from COVID-19 (not recorded which). Sequences were obtained from PBMCs or T cells enriched from blood (not recorded which). This chain joins TRBV28 and TRBJ1-2; 9 positions agree with TRBD1. The CDR3 DNA is TGTGCCAGCACCCTACAGGGGGCGCCTGGCTACACCTTC. Translating it yields CASTLQGAPGYTF.